This T cell receptor beta chain is from a study of blood T cell repertoires in COVID-19. Study overall: Some COVID-19 samples were acute and others convalescent; all came from the United States, Italy and Spain.

Germline V gene lookup returns CDR1 SGHRS and CDR2 YFSETQ. The CDR3 runs 13 residues. In regard to this clone: The junction and the germline gene differ at one end; a read error may be behind it.

Per the original data handling: How many nucleated cells were present was estimated from reference gene primer amplification. Measured with immunoSEQ multiplex PCR; TCRdb has only the in-frame clones, and not every one. That table furnishes V, J and clone size, whereas the DNA furnished D and trimming. Of 24,000 or so clones detected, roughly 80% appear once; the ten largest clones hold roughly 57%. The clonotype originates from a woman older than 75 with acute or convalescent COVID-19. The chain carries TRBV5-1 and TRBJ2-3, with D unclear. What was sequenced was peripheral blood. The DNA of the CDR3 is TGCGCCAGCAGCATGGACCTCACATATACGCAGTATTTT. The encoded protein is CASSMDLTYTQYF.